Below, 5 T cell receptor beta chains from the same sample are listed, as sequenced in a study of T cell responses to AZD1222 COVID-19 vaccine. Sequencing used immunoSEQ multiplex PCR; TCRdb keeps in-frame clones, though not all of them. The table includes about 160,000 clones, 88% detected once. The starting material was peripheral blood, obtained 28 days after the second AZD1222 dose. These receptor sequences come from an adult who received the AZD1222 COVID-19 vaccine.

This chain links TRBV4-1 with TRBJ1-1, with unresolved D. V was cut by 1 base and J by 1 base, with 4 bases left in between. Germline V gene data show CDR1 as MGHRA and CDR2 as YSYEKL. The CDR3 spans 13 residues. The CDR3 is CASSQAPNTEAFF. CDR3 DNA: TGCGCCAGCAGCCAAGCGCCGAACACTGAAGCTTTCTTT.

This clone was recorded a few times. The chain carries TRBV6-4 and TRBJ2-7, with 8 bases fitting TRBD1. Losses at the gene ends were 6 bases for V and 7 bases for J; bases not matched to a gene: 5. Germline lookup yields CDR1 MRHNA and CDR2 SNTAGT. The CDR3 totals 12 residues. The CDR3 DNA reads as TGTGCCAGCAGGACAGGGGCGGGAGAGCAGTACTTC. Its translation: CASRTGAGEQYF.

The rearrangement links TRBV7-3 to TRBJ1-2; D is uncertain. Trimming pared 2 bases from V and 6 bases from J, leaving 10 bases between. This CDR3 contains 13 residues. Looked up from germline, CDR1 is SGHTA and CDR2 is FQGTGA. Written as DNA, the CDR3 is TGTGCCAGCAGCTTATCGAGGGAGGATGGCTACACCTTC. Translating gives CASSLSREDGYTF.

The table lists this clone with a count of one. The chain carries TRBV7-9 and TRBJ1-4; no definite D call. The CDR3 runs 13 residues. The V and J ends lost 5 bases and 5 bases respectively, with 9 bases between them. Germline CDR1 reads SEHNR; CDR2 reads FQNEAQ (reference sequence). The CDR3 loop reads CASSPIANEKLFF. DNA of the CDR3: TGTGCCAGCAGCCCGATAGCAAATGAAAAACTGTTTTTT.

This sequence joins TRBV10-1 and TRBJ2-7; possibly TRBD1 for D (5 bases). CDR1 is WNHNN and CDR2 is SYGVQD in the germline V gene (reference sequence). This CDR3 comprises 13 residues. The V end lost 9 bases, the J end lost 4 bases, and 16 bases lay between the germline ends. For the CDR3, the DNA is TGCGCCAGTAGCCCCACAGGAACATACGAGCAGTACTTC. This translates into CASSPTGTYEQYF.